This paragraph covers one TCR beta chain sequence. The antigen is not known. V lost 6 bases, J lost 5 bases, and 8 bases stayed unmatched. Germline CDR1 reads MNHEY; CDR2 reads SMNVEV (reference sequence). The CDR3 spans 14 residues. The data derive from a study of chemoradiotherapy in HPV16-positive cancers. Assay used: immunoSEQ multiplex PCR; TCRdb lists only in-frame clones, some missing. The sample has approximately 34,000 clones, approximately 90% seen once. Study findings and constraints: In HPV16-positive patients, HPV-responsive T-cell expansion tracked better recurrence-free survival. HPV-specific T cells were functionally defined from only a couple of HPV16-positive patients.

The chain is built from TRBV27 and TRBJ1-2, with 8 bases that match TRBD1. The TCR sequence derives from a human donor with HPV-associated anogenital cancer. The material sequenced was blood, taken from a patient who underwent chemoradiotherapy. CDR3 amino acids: CASRPGQVFYGYTF. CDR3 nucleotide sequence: TGTGCCAGCAGGCCGGGACAGGTTTTTTATGGCTACACCTTC.